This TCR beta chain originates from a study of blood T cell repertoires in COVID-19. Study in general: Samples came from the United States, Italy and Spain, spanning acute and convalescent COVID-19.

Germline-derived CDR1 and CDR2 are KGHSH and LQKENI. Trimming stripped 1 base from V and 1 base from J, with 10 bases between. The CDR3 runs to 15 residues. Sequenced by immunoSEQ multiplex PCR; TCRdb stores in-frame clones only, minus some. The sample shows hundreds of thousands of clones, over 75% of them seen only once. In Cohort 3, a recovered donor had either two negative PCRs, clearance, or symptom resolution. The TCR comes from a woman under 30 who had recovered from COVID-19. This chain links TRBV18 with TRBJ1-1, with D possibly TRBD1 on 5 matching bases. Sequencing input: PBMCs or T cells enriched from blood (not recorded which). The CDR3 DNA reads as TGTGCCAGCTCACCACGGGCGGGGGGGAACACTGAAGCTTTCTTT. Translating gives CASSPRAGGNTEAFF.